Presented here are 18 T cell receptor beta chains from one specimen sequenced in a study of blood T cell repertoires in COVID-19. Generated by immunoSEQ multiplex PCR, the TCRdb table keeps only in-frame clones and is missing some. Here the sample spans approximately 76,000 clones, around 88% being singletons. The specimen was peripheral blood. These receptors originate from a young man with acute or convalescent COVID-19.

In its sample, this clone was seen once. This sequence joins TRBV5-1 and TRBJ2-1; D is ambiguous. Germline CDR1 is SGHRS and CDR2 is YFSETQ. The CDR3 is made up of 15 amino acids. V lost 3 bases, J lost 0 bases, and 10 bases lay in between. CDR3 in amino acids: CASSSPADSYNEQFF. As DNA, the CDR3 is TGCGCCAGCAGCTCCCCCGCGGACTCCTACAATGAGCAGTTCTTC.

The chain links TRBV7-9 to TRBJ2-7; 13 bases line up with TRBD2. This CDR3 is 14 amino acids long. Trimming cost V 9 bases and J 4 bases; bases outside gene matches: 6. Germline V CDR1 and CDR2: SEHNR, FQNEAQ (reference sequence). This CDR3 is CASSTSGRSYEQYF. CDR3 coding DNA: TGTGCCAGTTCGACTAGCGGGAGGTCTTACGAGCAGTACTTC.

A remark on this clone: Other DNA sequences from this sample encode an identical CDR3 as well. This chain links TRBV28 with TRBJ2-5, with a possible D match to TRBD2 (5 bases). Trimming removed 4 bases at V and 1 base at J, with 7 bases between. The CDR3 consists of 13 residues. Germline V gene data show CDR1 as MDHEN and CDR2 as SYDVKM. CDR3 coding DNA: TGTGCCAGCAGTTCCCGGGGCCAAGAGACCCAGTACTTC. The encoded protein is CASSSRGQETQYF.

This chain joins TRBV7-9 and TRBJ2-1; perhaps TRBD2 as D (6 bases). CDR1 and CDR2 from the germline V gene are SEHNR and FQNEAQ (reference sequence). The CDR3 has 12 residues. This CDR3 is CVSTGVRDEQFF. The CDR3 nucleotides are TGTGTTAGTACGGGAGTAAGGGATGAGCAGTTCTTC.

The genes are TRBV5-1 and TRBJ2-1; 8 nucleotides match TRBD2. This CDR3 region has 14 residues. V shed 2 bases, J shed 5 bases, and the junction held 3 bases outside the gene matches. Germline-derived CDR1 and CDR2 are SGHRS and YFSETQ. The CDR3 bases are TGCGCCAGCAGCTTACTAGCGGCCGACAATGAGCAGTTCTTC. Translating it yields CASSLLAADNEQFF.

The chain joins TRBV28 to TRBJ2-7, with TRBD1 matching over 8 bases. V trimming: 2 bases; J trimming: 6 bases; junction bases outside the gene matches: 3. Germline V CDR1 and CDR2: MDHEN, SYDVKM. The CDR3 is 13 amino acids. In DNA form, the CDR3 reads TGTGCCAGCAGTTTAAGTCAGGGGGCCGAGCAGTACTTC. It encodes CASSLSQGAEQYF.

CDR3 sequence: CSVGGQGNYEQYF. The DNA for the CDR3 is TGCAGCGTGGGGGGACAGGGAAACTACGAGCAGTACTTC. The chain recombines TRBV29-1 with TRBJ2-7; 9 nucleotides align to TRBD1. V trimming: 6 bases; J trimming: 3 bases; junction bases outside the gene matches: 6. CDR1 and CDR2 (germline): SQVTM, ANQGSEA. This CDR3 has 13 amino acids.

V is TRBV6-2 or TRBV6-3 and J is TRBJ2-1; TRBD1 is a possible D gene (5 bases). The CDR3 totals 15 residues. CDR1 and CDR2 (germline): MNHEY, SVGEGT. V shed 2 bases and J shed 3 bases, with 11 bases lying between them. The CDR3 sequence: CASSYPQTGYNEQFF. CDR3 sequence (DNA): TGTGCCAGCAGTTACCCCCAAACAGGCTACAATGAGCAGTTCTTC.

The chain is built from TRBV11-3 and TRBJ2-1; D is uncertain. V was clipped by 4 bases and J by 3 bases, with 7 bases between them. This CDR3 has 13 residues. The germline V gene has CDR1 SGHNT and CDR2 YENEEA. CDR3 DNA sequence: TGTGCCAGCAGCTCAGGCGACTACAATGAGCAGTTCTTC. This encodes CASSSGDYNEQFF.

This clone has a handful of counts. The V and J genes are TRBV18 and TRBJ1-6, with D hard to call. Trimming took off 3 bases at V and 4 bases at J, with 13 bases between the two ends. Germline V gene data show CDR1 as KGHSH and CDR2 as LQKENI. The CDR3 covers 16 residues. CDR3 coding DNA: TGTGCCAGCTCACCGACTCCTGGCTATTATAATTCACCCCTCCACTTT. This codes for CASSPTPGYYNSPLHF.

The chain couples TRBV7-2 to TRBJ2-3; 7 bases agree with TRBD2. CDR1 and CDR2 (germline): SGHTA, FQGNSA. V gave up 5 bases and J gave up 1 base; unmatched junction bases: 3. The CDR3 runs to 14 residues. The CDR3 DNA reads TGTGCCAGCAGCCTTACTAGCGGCACAGATACGCAGTATTTT. As protein: CASSLTSGTDTQYF.

The CDR3 loop is CASSLLAGAYEQYF. In DNA form, the CDR3 reads TGCGCCAGCAGCTTACTAGCGGGAGCCTACGAGCAGTACTTC. V is TRBV5-1 and J is TRBJ2-7; 11 bases match TRBD2. The germline gives CDR1 SGHRS, CDR2 YFSETQ. V gave up 2 bases and J gave up 2 bases; unmatched junction bases: 0. CDR3 length: 14 amino acids.

The chain joins TRBV19 to TRBJ1-5; 7 nucleotides agree with TRBD1. V shed 4 bases and J 10 bases; nucleotides not matched to a gene: 10. The germline CDR1 and CDR2 sequences are LNHDA and SQIVND (reference sequence). CDR3 length equals 14 residues. The CDR3: CASSTTGEFYPQHF. In DNA form, the CDR3 reads TGTGCCAGTAGTACAACAGGGGAATTTTACCCCCAGCATTTT.

The genes are TRBV19 and TRBJ2-6, with 9 positions matching TRBD1. Germline V gene data show CDR1 as LNHDA and CDR2 as SQIVND (reference sequence). This CDR3 comprises 17 residues. CDR3 residues: CTNYRDRVFTGANVLTF. The DNA for the CDR3 is TGTACCAACTACCGGGACAGGGTTTTCACTGGGGCCAACGTCCTGACTTTC.

This chain joins TRBV7-9 and TRBJ1-3; possibly TRBD1 for D (5 bases). Germline assignment: CDR1 SEHNR and CDR2 FQNEAQ (reference sequence). CDR3 length: 16 residues. V was shortened by 2 bases and J by 2 bases, with 13 bases between the two germline ends. CDR3 DNA: TGTGCCAGCAGCTTAATTCAGGGCAGGGCTGGAAACACCATATATTTT. Translation gives CASSLIQGRAGNTIYF.

CDR3 protein: CSVRGRGPAETQYF. CDR3 bases: TGCAGCGTGAGGGGCAGGGGGCCCGCCGAGACCCAGTACTTC. The J gene is TRBJ2-5, the V gene TRBV29-1, with 8 bases aligning to TRBD1. The CDR3 extends over 14 amino acids. Germline lookup yields CDR1 SQVTM and CDR2 ANQGSEA. Losses at the gene ends were 6 bases for V and 5 bases for J; bases not matched to a gene: 11.

This clone turned up a few times. The V gene is TRBV5-6, the J gene TRBJ2-7, with 9 positions matching TRBD1. The V segment lost 4 bases and the J segment 5 bases; nucleotides outside the gene matches: 4. Germline assignment: CDR1 SGHDT and CDR2 YYEEEE. The CDR3 extends over 13 amino acids. The chain's CDR3 is CASSRGQGDEQYF. In nucleotides, the CDR3 is TGTGCCAGCAGCAGGGGACAGGGAGACGAGCAGTACTTC.

The V gene is TRBV11-2, the J gene TRBJ2-5; D might be TRBD1 (5 bases). The germline V gene encodes CDR1 SGHAT and CDR2 FQNNGV. CDR3 length: 15 residues. Trimming left V 4 bases short and J 2 bases short, with 14 bases between. The CDR3 reads CASSWLTGQQETQYF. DNA for the CDR3: TGTGCCAGCAGCTGGCTTACAGGTCAGCAAGAGACCCAGTACTTC.